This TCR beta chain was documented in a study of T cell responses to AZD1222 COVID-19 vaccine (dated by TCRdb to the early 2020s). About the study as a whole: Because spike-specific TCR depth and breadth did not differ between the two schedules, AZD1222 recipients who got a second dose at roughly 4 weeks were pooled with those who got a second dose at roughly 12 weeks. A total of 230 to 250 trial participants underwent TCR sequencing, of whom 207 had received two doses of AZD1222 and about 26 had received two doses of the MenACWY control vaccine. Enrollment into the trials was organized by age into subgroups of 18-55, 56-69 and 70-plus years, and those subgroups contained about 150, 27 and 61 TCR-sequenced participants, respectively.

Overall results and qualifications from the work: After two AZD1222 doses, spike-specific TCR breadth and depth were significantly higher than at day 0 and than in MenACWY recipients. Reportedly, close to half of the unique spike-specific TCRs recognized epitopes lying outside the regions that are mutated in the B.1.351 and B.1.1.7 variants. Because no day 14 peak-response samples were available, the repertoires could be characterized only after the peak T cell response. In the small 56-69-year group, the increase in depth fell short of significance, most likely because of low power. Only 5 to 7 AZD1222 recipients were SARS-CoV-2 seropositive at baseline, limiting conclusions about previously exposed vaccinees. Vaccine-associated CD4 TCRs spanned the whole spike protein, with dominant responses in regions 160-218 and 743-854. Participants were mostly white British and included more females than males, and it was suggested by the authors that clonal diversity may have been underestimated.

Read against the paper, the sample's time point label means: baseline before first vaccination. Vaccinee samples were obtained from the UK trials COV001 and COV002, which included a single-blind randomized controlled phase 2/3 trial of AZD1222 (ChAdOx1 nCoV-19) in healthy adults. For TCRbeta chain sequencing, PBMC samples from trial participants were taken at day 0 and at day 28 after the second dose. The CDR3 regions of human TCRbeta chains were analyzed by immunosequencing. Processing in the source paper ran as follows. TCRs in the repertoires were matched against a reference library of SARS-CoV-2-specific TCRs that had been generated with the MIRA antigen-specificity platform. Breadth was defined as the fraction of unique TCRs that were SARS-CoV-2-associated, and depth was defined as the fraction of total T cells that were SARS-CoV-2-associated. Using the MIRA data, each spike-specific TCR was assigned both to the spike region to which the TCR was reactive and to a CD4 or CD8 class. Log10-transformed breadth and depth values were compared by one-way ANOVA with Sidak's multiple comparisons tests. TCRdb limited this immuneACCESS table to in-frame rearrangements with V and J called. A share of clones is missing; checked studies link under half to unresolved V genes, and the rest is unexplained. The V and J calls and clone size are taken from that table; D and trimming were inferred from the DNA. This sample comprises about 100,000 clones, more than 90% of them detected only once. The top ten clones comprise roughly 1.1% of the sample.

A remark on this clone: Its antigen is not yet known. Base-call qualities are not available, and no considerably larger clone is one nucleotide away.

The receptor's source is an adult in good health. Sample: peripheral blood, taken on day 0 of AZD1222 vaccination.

The DNA reads TGTGCCTGTCAATTGGGGGACTATAATTCACCCCTCCACTTT. This gives the protein CACQLGDYNSPLHF. The sequence joins TRBV30 to TRBJ1-6; TRBD1 is possibly the D segment (5 matching bases). According to the germline V gene (reference sequence), CDR1 reads GTSNPN and CDR2 reads SVGIG. The CDR3 numbers 14 residues from cysteine through phenylalanine. Of the read, only the CDR3 DNA is kept; its 42 bases are in frame from base 1. Deletion took 6 bases off V and 3 bases off J, with a span of 12 bases between the germline ends.